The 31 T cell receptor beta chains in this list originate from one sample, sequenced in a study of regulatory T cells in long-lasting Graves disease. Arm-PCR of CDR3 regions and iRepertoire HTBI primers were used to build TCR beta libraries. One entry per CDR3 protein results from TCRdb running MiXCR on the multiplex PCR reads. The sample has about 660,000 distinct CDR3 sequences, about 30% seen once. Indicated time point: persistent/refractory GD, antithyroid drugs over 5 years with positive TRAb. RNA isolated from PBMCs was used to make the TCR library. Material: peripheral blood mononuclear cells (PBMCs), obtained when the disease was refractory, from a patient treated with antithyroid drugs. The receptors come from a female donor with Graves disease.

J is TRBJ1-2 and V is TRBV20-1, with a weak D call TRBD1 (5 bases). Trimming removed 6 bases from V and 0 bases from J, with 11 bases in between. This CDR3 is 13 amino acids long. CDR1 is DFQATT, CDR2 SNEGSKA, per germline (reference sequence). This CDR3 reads CSAEGQANYGYTF. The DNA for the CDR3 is TGCAGTGCAGAAGGACAAGCTAACTATGGCTACACCTTC.

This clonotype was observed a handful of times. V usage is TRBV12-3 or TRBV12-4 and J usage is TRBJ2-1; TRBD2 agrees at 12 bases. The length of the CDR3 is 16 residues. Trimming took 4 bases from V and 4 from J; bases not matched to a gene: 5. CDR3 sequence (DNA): TGTGCCAGCAGTTCGCGACTAGCGGGGGCTTACAATGAGCAGTTCTTC. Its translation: CASSSRLAGAYNEQFF.

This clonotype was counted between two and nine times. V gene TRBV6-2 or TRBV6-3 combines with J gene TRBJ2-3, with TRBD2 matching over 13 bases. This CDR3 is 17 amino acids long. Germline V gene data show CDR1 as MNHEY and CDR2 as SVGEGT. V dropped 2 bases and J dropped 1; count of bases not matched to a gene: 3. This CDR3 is CASSYNGLAGGTDTQYF. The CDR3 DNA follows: TGTGCCAGCAGTTACAATGGACTAGCGGGAGGCACAGATACGCAGTATTTT.

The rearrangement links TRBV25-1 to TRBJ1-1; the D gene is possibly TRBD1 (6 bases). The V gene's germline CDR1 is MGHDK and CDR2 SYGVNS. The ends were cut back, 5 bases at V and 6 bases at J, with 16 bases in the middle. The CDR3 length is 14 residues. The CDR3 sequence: CASSPPGVIAEAFF. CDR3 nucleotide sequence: TGTGCCAGCAGTCCGCCAGGGGTGATCGCTGAAGCTTTCTTT.

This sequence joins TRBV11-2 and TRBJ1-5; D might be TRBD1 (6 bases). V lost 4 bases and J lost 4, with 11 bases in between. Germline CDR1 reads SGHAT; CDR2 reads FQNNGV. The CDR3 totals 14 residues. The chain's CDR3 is CASSSTGWNQPQHF. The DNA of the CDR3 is TGTGCCAGCAGCTCTACAGGGTGGAATCAGCCCCAGCATTTT.

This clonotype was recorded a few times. The DNA for the CDR3 is TGTGCCAGTAGTATTAAGCGCACGAACACCGGGGAGCTGTTTTTT. Amino acid sequence: CASSIKRTNTGELFF. The chain recombines TRBV19 with TRBJ2-2; no clear D. Germline V gene lookup returns CDR1 LNHDA and CDR2 SQIVND (reference sequence). The CDR3 has 15 residues. Trimming pared 3 bases from V and 0 bases from J, leaving 8 bases between.

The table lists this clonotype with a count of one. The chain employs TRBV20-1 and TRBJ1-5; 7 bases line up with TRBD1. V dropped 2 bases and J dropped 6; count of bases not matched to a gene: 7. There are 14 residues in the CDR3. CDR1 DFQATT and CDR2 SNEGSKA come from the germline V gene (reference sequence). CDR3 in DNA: TGCAGTGCTAGATCAGACAGGGAAGGTCAGCCCCAGCATTTT. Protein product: CSARSDREGQPQHF.

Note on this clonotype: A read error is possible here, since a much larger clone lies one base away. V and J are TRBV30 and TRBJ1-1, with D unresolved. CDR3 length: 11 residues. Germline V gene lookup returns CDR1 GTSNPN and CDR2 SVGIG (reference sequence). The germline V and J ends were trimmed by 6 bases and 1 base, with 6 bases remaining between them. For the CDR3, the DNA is TGTGCCTGCAGGAGGAACACTGAAGCTTTCTTT. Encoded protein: CACRRNTEAFF.

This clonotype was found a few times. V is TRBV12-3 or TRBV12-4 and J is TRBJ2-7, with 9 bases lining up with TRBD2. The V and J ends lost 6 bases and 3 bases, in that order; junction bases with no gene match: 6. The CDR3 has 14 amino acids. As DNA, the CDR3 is TGTGCCAGCAGAAGAGCGGGAGGTGTCTACGAGCAGTACTTC. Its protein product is CASRRAGGVYEQYF.

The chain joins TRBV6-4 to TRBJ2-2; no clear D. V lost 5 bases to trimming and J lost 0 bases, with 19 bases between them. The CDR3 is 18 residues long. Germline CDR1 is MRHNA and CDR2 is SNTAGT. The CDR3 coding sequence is TGTGCCAGCAGTCGATCCCCGCGGACGTGGGCGAACACCGGGGAGCTGTTTTTT. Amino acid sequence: CASSRSPRTWANTGELFF.

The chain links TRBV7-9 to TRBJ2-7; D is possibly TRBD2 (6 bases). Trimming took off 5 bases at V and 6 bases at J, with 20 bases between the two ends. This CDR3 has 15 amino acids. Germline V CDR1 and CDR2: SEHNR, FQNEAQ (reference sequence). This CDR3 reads CASSPTRDFSSEQYF. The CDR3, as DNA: TGTGCCAGCAGCCCAACCCGGGACTTCTCGTCCGAGCAGTACTTC.

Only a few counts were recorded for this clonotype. The CDR3 coding sequence is TGTGCCAGCAGCGTAGTAGGGCAGGGGTCCTATGGCTACACCTTC. This gives the protein CASSVVGQGSYGYTF. The chain uses TRBV9 and TRBJ1-2, with D maybe TRBD1 (6 bases). Trimming stripped 0 bases from V and 4 bases from J, with 13 bases between. There are 15 residues in the CDR3. Germline values: CDR1 SGDLS, CDR2 YYNGEE.

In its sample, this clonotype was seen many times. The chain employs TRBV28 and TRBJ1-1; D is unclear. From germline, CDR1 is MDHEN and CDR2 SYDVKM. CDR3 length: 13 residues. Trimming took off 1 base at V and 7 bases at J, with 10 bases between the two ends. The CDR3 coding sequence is TGTGCCAGCAGTTTATCGGGAGGTTTTGAAGCTTTCTTT. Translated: CASSLSGGFEAFF.

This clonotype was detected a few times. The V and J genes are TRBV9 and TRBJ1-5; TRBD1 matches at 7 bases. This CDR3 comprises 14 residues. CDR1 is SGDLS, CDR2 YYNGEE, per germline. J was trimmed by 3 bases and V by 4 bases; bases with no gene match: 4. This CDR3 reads CASSPGGLNQPQHF. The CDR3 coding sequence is TGTGCCAGCAGCCCAGGGGGACTCAATCAGCCCCAGCATTTT.

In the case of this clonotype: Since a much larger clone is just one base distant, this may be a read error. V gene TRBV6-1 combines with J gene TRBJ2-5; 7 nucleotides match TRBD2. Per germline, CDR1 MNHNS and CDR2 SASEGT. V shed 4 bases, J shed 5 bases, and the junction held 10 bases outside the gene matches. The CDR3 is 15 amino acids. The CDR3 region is CASSAVRTSSETQYF. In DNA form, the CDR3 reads TGTGCCAGCAGTGCGGTAAGGACTAGTTCCGAGACCCAGTACTTC.

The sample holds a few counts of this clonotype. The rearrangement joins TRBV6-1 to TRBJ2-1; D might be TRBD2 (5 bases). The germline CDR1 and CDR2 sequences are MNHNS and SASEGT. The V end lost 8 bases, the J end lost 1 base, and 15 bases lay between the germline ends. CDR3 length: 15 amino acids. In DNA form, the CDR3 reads TGTGCCAGCCATCTCGGGGTAATGTCCTACAATGAGCAGTTCTTC. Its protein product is CASHLGVMSYNEQFF.

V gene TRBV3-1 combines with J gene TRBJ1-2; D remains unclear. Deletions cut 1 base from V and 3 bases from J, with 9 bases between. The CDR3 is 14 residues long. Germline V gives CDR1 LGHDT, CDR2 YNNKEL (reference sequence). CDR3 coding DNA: TGTGCCAGCAGCCAAGTACGGCAGGACTATGGCTACACCTTC. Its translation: CASSQVRQDYGYTF.

CDR3 bases: TGTGCCAGCAGTTACTCTCCGGGGTCGACCATATATTTT. Its protein product is CASSYSPGSTIYF. This rearrangement joins TRBV6-2 or TRBV6-3 to TRBJ1-3; D uncertain. Trimming took 0 bases from V and 10 from J, leaving 10 bases between them. There are 13 residues in the CDR3. Germline V gene lookup returns CDR1 MNHEY and CDR2 SVGEGT.

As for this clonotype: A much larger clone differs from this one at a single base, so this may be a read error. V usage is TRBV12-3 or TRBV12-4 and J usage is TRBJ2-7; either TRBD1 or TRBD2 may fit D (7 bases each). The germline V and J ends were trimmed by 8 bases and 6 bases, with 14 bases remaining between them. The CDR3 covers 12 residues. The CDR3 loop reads CASEGGTVEQYF. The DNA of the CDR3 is TGTGCCAGCGAGGGGGGGACAGTCGAGCAGTACTTC.

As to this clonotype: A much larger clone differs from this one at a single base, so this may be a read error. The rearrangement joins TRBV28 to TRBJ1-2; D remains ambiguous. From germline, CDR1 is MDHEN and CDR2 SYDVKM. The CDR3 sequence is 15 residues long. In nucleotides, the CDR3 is TGTGCCAGCAGTTCCCGGGAAAACTTTTACTATGGCCACACCTTC. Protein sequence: CASSSRENFYYGHTF.

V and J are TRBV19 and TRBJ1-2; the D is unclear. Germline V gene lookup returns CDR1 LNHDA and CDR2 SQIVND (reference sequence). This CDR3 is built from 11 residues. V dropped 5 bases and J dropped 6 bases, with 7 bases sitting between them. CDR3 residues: CASSYIDGYTF. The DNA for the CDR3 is TGTGCCAGTAGTTATATCGATGGCTACACCTTC.

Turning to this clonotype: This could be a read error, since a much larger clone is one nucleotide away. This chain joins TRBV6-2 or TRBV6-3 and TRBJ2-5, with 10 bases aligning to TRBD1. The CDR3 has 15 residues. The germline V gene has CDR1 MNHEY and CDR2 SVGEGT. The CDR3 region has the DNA TGTGCTTACCGAACAGGACAGGGGGTTTGGGGGACCCAGTACTTC. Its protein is CAYRTGQGVWGTQYF.

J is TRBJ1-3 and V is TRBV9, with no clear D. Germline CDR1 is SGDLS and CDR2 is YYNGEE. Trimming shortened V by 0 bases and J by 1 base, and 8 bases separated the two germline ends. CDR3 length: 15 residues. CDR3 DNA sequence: TGTGCCAGCAGCGTAGGACCAGGTTCTGGAAACACCATATATTTT. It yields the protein CASSVGPGSGNTIYF.

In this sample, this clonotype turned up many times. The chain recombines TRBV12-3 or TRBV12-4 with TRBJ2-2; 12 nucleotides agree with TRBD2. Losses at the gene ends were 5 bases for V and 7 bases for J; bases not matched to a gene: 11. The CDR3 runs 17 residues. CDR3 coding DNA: TGTGCCAGCAGTCCTCCTAGCGGGAGGGCCGGGAACGGGGAGCTGTTTTTT. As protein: CASSPPSGRAGNGELFF.

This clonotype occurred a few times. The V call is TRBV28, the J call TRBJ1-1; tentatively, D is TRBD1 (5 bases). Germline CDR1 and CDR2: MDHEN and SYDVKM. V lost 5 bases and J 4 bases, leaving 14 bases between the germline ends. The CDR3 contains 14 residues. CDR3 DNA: TGTGCCAGCAGTGAGTTTGGGGCTCCCACTGAAGCTTTCTTT. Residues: CASSEFGAPTEAFF.

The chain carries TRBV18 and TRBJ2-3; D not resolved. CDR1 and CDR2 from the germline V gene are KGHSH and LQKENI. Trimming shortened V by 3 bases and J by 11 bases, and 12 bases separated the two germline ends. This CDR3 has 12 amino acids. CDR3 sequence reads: CASSPADKEQYF. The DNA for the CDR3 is TGTGCCAGCTCACCGGCAGACAAGGAGCAGTATTTT. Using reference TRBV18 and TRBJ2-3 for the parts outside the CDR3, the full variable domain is NAGVMQNPRHLVRRRGQEARLRCSPMKGHSHVYWYRQLPEEGLKFMVYLQKENIIDESGMPKERFSAEFPKEGPSILRIQQVVRGDSAAYFCASSPADKEQYFGPGTRLTVL.

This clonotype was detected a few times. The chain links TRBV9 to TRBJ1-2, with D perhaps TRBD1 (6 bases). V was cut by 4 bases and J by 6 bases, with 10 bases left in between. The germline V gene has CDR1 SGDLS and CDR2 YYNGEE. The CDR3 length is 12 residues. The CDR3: CASSSGVHGYTF. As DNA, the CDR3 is TGTGCCAGCAGCTCAGGGGTCCATGGCTACACCTTC.

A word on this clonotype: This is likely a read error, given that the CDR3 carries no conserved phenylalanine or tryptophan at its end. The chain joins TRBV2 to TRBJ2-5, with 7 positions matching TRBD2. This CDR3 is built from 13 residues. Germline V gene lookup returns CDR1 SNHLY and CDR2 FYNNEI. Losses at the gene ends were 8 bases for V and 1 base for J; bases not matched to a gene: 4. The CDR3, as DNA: TGTGCCAGCGAGACTAGCCCCCAAGAGACCCAGTACCTC. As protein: CASETSPQETQYL.

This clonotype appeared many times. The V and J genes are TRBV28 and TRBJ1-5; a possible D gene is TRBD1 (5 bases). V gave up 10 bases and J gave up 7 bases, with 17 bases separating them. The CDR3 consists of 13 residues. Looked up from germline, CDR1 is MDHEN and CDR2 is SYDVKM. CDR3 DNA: TGTGCCACACACCTAGGGGCTTGGCAGCCCCAGCATTTT. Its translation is CATHLGAWQPQHF.

In nucleotides, the CDR3 is TGCGCCAGCAGCCAAGCACTAGCATTAGAGACCCAGTACTTC. Protein: CASSQALALETQYF. The chain uses TRBV4-1 and TRBJ2-5; the D gene is possibly TRBD2 (6 bases). This CDR3 contains 14 residues. Germline assignment: CDR1 MGHRA and CDR2 YSYEKL. Trimming took off 1 base at V and 4 bases at J, with 10 bases between the two ends.

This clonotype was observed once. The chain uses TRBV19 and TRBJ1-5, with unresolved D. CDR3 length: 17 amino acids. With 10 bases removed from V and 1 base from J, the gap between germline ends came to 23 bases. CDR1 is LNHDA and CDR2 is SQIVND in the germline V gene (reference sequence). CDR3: CATQYDPRFGSNQPQHF. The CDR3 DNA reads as TGTGCCACCCAATATGACCCGCGGTTTGGGAGCAATCAGCCCCAGCATTTT.